This T cell receptor beta chain is drawn from a study of blood T cell repertoires in COVID-19. Overall study context: Both acute and convalescent COVID-19 samples were obtained from the United States, Italy and Spain. T cells, B-cell-depleted T cells, or PBMCs provided the cDNA or gDNA that served as material.

TCRdb keeps only in-frame clones here, not all; method: immunoSEQ multiplex PCR. The sample carries about 300,000 clones, around 84% recorded once. Sequencing was carried out using peripheral blood. The clonotype comes from a human donor with COVID-19, enrolled during active disease. The donor label of this sample is uncertain.

Here the CDR3 reads CAWTSGRDNEQFF. DNA for the CDR3: TGTGCCTGGACTAGCGGGAGGGACAATGAGCAGTTCTTC. The V and J genes are TRBV30 and TRBJ2-1, with 12 bases that match TRBD2. V shed 4 bases and J 5 bases; nucleotides not matched to a gene: 0. The CDR3 loop spans 13 amino acids. CDR1 is GTSNPN and CDR2 is SVGIG in the germline V gene (reference sequence).